The 19 T cell receptor beta chains in this list originate from one sample, sequenced in a study of a mutant IDH1 vaccine in newly diagnosed glioma. TCRdb keeps only in-frame clones here, not all; method: immunoSEQ multiplex PCR. There are tens of thousands of clones in the sample; around 83% occur only once, and 3.8% lies in the top ten. The time point is: week 47, end of study. The investigators gave 300 ug of mutant IDH1 20-mer peptide in each vaccine dose, together with topical imiquimod. Antigens for these TCRs are unknown. Source: PBMCs, taken from a glioma patient whose treatment included an IDH1 peptide vaccine. The receptors derive from a young man with glioma.

This chain connects TRBV27 to TRBJ2-7; 10 bases fit TRBD1. Germline V CDR1 and CDR2: MNHEY, SMNVEV (reference sequence). The CDR3 has 15 amino acids. J was trimmed by 2 bases and V by 7 bases; bases with no gene match: 8. CDR3 sequence reads: CASTLRGQGPYEQYF. The CDR3 nucleotides are TGTGCCAGCACCCTAAGGGGACAGGGGCCCTACGAGCAGTACTTC.

The rearrangement uses TRBV21-1 and TRBJ2-5. TRBV21-1 is given as a pseudogene. The CDR3 has 14 residues. CDR3 amino acids: CASSKSGTVETQYF. The CDR3 region has the DNA TGTGCCAGCAGCAAATCCGGGACCGTGGAGACCCAGTACTTC.

This chain links TRBV6-5 with TRBJ2-1; D is undetermined. Looked up from germline, CDR1 is MNHEY and CDR2 is SVGAGI. The CDR3 contains 15 residues. V gave up 5 bases and J gave up 4 bases, with 15 bases separating them. This chain's CDR3 is CASSPDSQLYNEQFF. In nucleotides, the CDR3 is TGTGCCAGCAGTCCTGACTCACAGCTTTACAATGAGCAGTTCTTC.

This clone showed up just once. V is TRBV5-4 and J is TRBJ2-7; D may correspond to TRBD1 or TRBD2 (5 bases each). V was cut by 4 bases and J by 5 bases, with 22 bases left in between. The CDR3 totals 16 residues. In germline, CDR1 is SGHNT, CDR2 YYREEE (reference sequence). CDR3 sequence: CASSPAGTPGPHEQYF. The CDR3, as DNA: TGTGCCAGCAGCCCGGCCGGGACCCCAGGGCCCCACGAGCAGTACTTC.

This clone was detected once. The chain couples TRBV27 to TRBJ2-5, with 8 nucleotides matching TRBD1. The CDR3 covers 14 residues. Germline values: CDR1 MNHEY, CDR2 SMNVEV (reference sequence). V gave up 2 bases and J gave up 5 bases; unmatched junction bases: 4. The CDR3 nucleotides read TGTGCCAGCAGTTTAAGTCCAGGGGGCGAGACCCAGTACTTC. It encodes CASSLSPGGETQYF.

The gene calls are TRBV11-2 and TRBJ2-3, with D possibly TRBD2 on 6 matching bases. The V end was cut by 5 bases, the J end by 1 base, with 22 bases between. The V gene's germline CDR1 is SGHAT and CDR2 FQNNGV. The CDR3 spans 18 residues. The DNA of the CDR3 is TGTGCCAGCAGCCCCGCAGCCGGGACTCTCACCCGCACAGATACGCAGTATTTT. Translating it yields CASSPAAGTLTRTDTQYF.

In its sample, this clone was seen a few times. CDR3 loop: CASNGDSSNQPQHF. The CDR3 DNA follows: TGTGCCAGCAATGGGGACAGTAGCAATCAGCCCCAGCATTTT. The rearrangement links TRBV2 to TRBJ1-5; 7 bases align to TRBD1. CDR1 and CDR2 from the germline V gene are SNHLY and FYNNEI. The CDR3 has 14 residues. The trim removed 7 bases at V and 0 bases at J, leaving 3 bases unmatched.

The chain carries TRBV7-8 and TRBJ2-3, with 12 nucleotides matching TRBD2. Losses at the gene ends were 0 bases for V and 4 bases for J; bases not matched to a gene: 5. CDR1 and CDR2 from the germline V gene are SGHVS and FQNEAQ. CDR3 length: 17 amino acids. Written as DNA, the CDR3 is TGTGCCAGCAGCTTAGCGAGGACTAGCGGGGTGGCAGATACGCAGTATTTT. This sequence encodes CASSLARTSGVADTQYF.

This clone has only one observation. The V gene is TRBV2, the J gene TRBJ1-2, with 7 bases matching TRBD1. V trimming: 7 bases; J trimming: 8 bases; junction bases outside the gene matches: 22. Germline V gives CDR1 SNHLY, CDR2 FYNNEI. The CDR3 extends over 17 amino acids. The CDR3 region is CASTFLTGTALRRGYTF. CDR3 nucleotides: TGTGCCAGCACTTTCCTAACTGGGACAGCCCTTCGGAGGGGCTACACCTTC. The variable domain in full, with the rest retrieved from reference TRBV2 and TRBJ1-2, is EPEVTQTPSHQVTQMGQEVILRCVPISNHLYFYWYRQILGQKVEFLVSFYNNEISEKSEIFDDQFSVERPDGSNFTLKIRSTKLEDSAMYFCASTFLTGTALRRGYTFGSGTRLTVV.

The rearrangement links TRBV6-5 to TRBJ1-2; D uncertain. Trimming took 7 bases from V and 3 from J, leaving 15 bases between them. Germline V gives CDR1 MNHEY, CDR2 SVGAGI. The CDR3 is made up of 14 amino acids. CDR3 sequence reads: CASKVTEIYYGYTF. The CDR3 region has the DNA TGTGCCAGCAAAGTTACAGAGATTTACTATGGCTACACCTTC.

The CDR3 DNA sequence: TGTGCCGGCCGTCGCTCCTATAATTCACCCCTCCACTTT. Amino acid sequence: CAGRRSYNSPLHF. V gene TRBV28 combines with J gene TRBJ1-6, with D uncertain. Trimming removed 11 bases from V and 0 bases from J, with 8 bases in between. The CDR3 is 13 residues long. CDR1 MDHEN and CDR2 SYDVKM come from the germline V gene.

This rearrangement joins TRBV7-2 to TRBJ1-1; 9 positions agree with TRBD1. V gave up 4 bases and J gave up 1 base; unmatched junction bases: 10. CDR3 size: 17 residues. Germline V gives CDR1 SGHTA, CDR2 FQGNSA. The CDR3: CASSSYPGTGKNTEAFF. CDR3 nucleotide sequence: TGTGCCAGCAGCTCCTATCCCGGGACAGGGAAGAACACTGAAGCTTTCTTT.

V usage is TRBV4-1 and J usage is TRBJ2-3, with a weak D call TRBD1 (5 bases). The germline gives CDR1 MGHRA, CDR2 YSYEKL. This CDR3 contains 15 residues. Trimming cost V 1 base and J 1 base, with 9 bases left between them. The CDR3 region has the DNA TGCGCCAGCAGCCAAGTACTACAGGGCACAGATACGCAGTATTTT. It codes for CASSQVLQGTDTQYF.

This chain joins TRBV6-1 and TRBJ1-6, with D possibly TRBD1 on 5 matching bases. Trimming stripped 2 bases from V and 0 bases from J, with 11 bases between. Germline loops: CDR1 MNHNS, CDR2 SASEGT. The CDR3 extends over 17 amino acids. CDR3 DNA sequence: TGTGCCAGCAGTGAATTCAGGACAAGCTCCTATAATTCACCCCTCCACTTT. Translated, it gives CASSEFRTSSYNSPLHF.

The chain joins TRBV10-3 to TRBJ2-1; D is unclear. CDR3 length equals 13 residues. Trimming removed 0 bases from V and 8 bases from J, with 8 bases in between. Germline V gives CDR1 ENHRY, CDR2 SYGVKD. In DNA, the CDR3 is TGTGCCATCAGTGAGTCGGCCGCCGATGAGCAGTTCTTC. Translated, it gives CAISESAADEQFF.

The gene calls are TRBV9 and TRBJ2-1, with 10 nucleotides matching TRBD1. In germline, CDR1 is SGDLS, CDR2 YYNGEE. This CDR3 region has 15 residues. V gave up 0 bases and J gave up 8 bases; unmatched junction bases: 5. The CDR3 DNA sequence: TGTGCCAGCAGCGTAGGGGGACAGGGGATCCATGAGCAGTTCTTC. Its translation is CASSVGGQGIHEQFF.

CDR3 residues: CASRKDGNTGELFF. As DNA, the CDR3 is TGCGCCAGCAGAAAGGACGGTAACACCGGGGAGCTGTTTTTT. The chain couples TRBV5-1 to TRBJ2-2; D is uncertain. The V gene's germline CDR1 is SGHRS and CDR2 YFSETQ. V was shortened by 5 bases and J by 2 bases, with 10 bases between the two germline ends. The CDR3 runs 14 residues.

This sequence joins TRBV4-1 and TRBJ2-7; TRBD2 matches at 10 bases. The ends lost 5 bases at V and 7 bases at J; junction bases unmatched: 20. This CDR3 contains 18 residues. Germline values: CDR1 MGHRA, CDR2 YSYEKL. The CDR3 coding sequence is TGCGCCAGCAGCAAGGGGCCCCATCGGAGCGGGGGGGCCGGGGAGCAGTACTTC. Its translation: CASSKGPHRSGGAGEQYF.

J is TRBJ1-5 and V is TRBV18; D remains unclear. Trimming took off 2 bases at V and 3 bases at J, with 8 bases between the two ends. There are 14 residues in the CDR3. CDR1 and CDR2 (germline): KGHSH, LQKENI. In DNA, the CDR3 is TGTGCCAGCTCACCATATAACGACAATCAGCCCCAGCATTTT. It specifies CASSPYNDNQPQHF.